Listed here are 14 T cell receptor beta chains from one sample, sequenced in a study of beta chain features in type 1 diabetes. Findings and caveats of the study: Moderately but significantly shorter TCRB CDR3s were found in Type 1 diabetes patients in all four CD4+ subsets.

Their antigens remain unidentified. TCRB transcripts that were expressed got sequenced, as all of the isolated RNA had been reverse transcribed. Method: immunoSEQ multiplex PCR; TCRdb's copy keeps in-frame clones and lacks some. The repertoire holds approximately 250,000 clones, with roughly a tenth as singletons. The sample consisted of naive CD4+ T cells from blood. These receptors were collected from a man between 25 and 39 years old with type 1 diabetes.

The chain combines TRBV27 with TRBJ2-1; D may be TRBD1 (6 bases). Germline loops: CDR1 MNHEY, CDR2 SMNVEV (reference sequence). With 3 bases removed from V and 0 bases from J, the gap between germline ends came to 18 bases. The CDR3 is 18 residues long. CDR3 protein: CASSFRAGDTSSYNEQFF. CDR3 DNA: TGTGCCAGCAGTTTTCGGGCCGGGGACACCAGCTCCTACAATGAGCAGTTCTTC.

This clone has just a few counts. The V gene is TRBV15, the J gene TRBJ2-7; maybe TRBD1 (5 bases). The CDR3 sequence is 13 residues long. Trimming removed 0 bases from V and 7 bases from J, with 10 bases in between. Germline V gene data show CDR1 as LNHNV and CDR2 as YYDKDF (reference sequence). As DNA, the CDR3 is TGTGCCACCAGCAGAGATGTAGCAGGGGAGCAGTACTTC. Its protein is CATSRDVAGEQYF.

This clone was seen a handful of times. This CDR3 reads CASNRFGQGKSTDTQYF. CDR3 DNA sequence: TGTGCCAGCAACCGGTTCGGGCAGGGGAAAAGCACAGATACGCAGTATTTT. The chain is built from TRBV7-9 and TRBJ2-3, with D tentatively TRBD1 (6 bases). The CDR3 is 17 residues long. Germline V lookup: CDR1 SEHNR, CDR2 FQNEAQ (reference sequence). Trimming cost V 7 bases and J 0 bases, with 20 bases left between them. The whole variable domain, remainder taken from reference TRBV7-9 and TRBJ2-3, is DTGVSQNPRHKITKRGQNVTFRCDPISEHNRLYWYRQTLGQGPEFLTYFQNEAQLEKSRLLSDRFSAERPKGSFSTLEIQRTEQGDSAMYLCASNRFGQGKSTDTQYFGPGTRLTVL.

The CDR3 bases are TGTGCCAGCAGTTACTCGAAAGGGGGCATCGGGGAGCTGTTTTTT. It is translated as CASSYSKGGIGELFF. The chain combines TRBV6-5 with TRBJ2-2; TRBD1 aligns across 7 bases. V shed 0 bases and J 7 bases; nucleotides not matched to a gene: 5. CDR3 size: 15 residues. The germline gives CDR1 MNHEY, CDR2 SVGAGI.

V gene TRBV19 combines with J gene TRBJ2-6, with D possibly TRBD1 on 5 matching bases. This CDR3 comprises 17 residues. The germline V gene encodes CDR1 LNHDA and CDR2 SQIVND (reference sequence). Trimming removed 1 base at V and 0 bases at J, with 10 bases between. CDR3 sequence: CASSIVPDSSGANVLTF. DNA of the CDR3: TGTGCCAGTAGTATAGTCCCTGACAGCTCTGGGGCCAACGTCCTGACTTTC.

In its sample, this clone was seen a few times. The rearrangement uses TRBV5-1 and TRBJ2-3; 8 bases are a match to TRBD1. The CDR3 sequence is 14 residues long. The junction had 6 bases not matched to a gene; V was cut back by 4 bases and J by 5 bases. In germline, CDR1 is SGHRS, CDR2 YFSETQ. CDR3 residues: CASSPPRGQDTQYF. The CDR3 DNA sequence: TGCGCCAGCAGCCCCCCCAGGGGGCAAGATACGCAGTATTTT.

This clone was detected a few times. The gene calls are TRBV7-9 and TRBJ1-2, with D unclear. The germline V gene has CDR1 SEHNR and CDR2 FQNEAQ (reference sequence). Trimming pared 5 bases from V and 11 bases from J, leaving 18 bases between. This CDR3 spans 13 amino acids. In DNA, the CDR3 is TGTGCCAGCAGCCCCTGGGCGGGTTTGCGGTACACCTTC. It encodes CASSPWAGLRYTF.

This clone was counted only a few times. J is TRBJ2-7 and V is TRBV6-6; 7 positions match TRBD2. Looked up from germline, CDR1 is MNHNY and CDR2 is SVGAGI (reference sequence). The trim removed 5 bases at V and 5 bases at J, leaving 6 bases unmatched. The CDR3 extends over 13 amino acids. CDR3 DNA sequence: TGTGCCAGCAGTGATCTAGCGGTACACGAGCAGTACTTC. Its protein is CASSDLAVHEQYF.

There are a few counts of this clone. The V call is TRBV4-2, the J call TRBJ1-1; a possible D gene is TRBD1 (5 bases). V was pared by 1 base and J by 1 base, with 7 bases between. The germline CDR1 and CDR2 sequences are LGHNA and YNFKEQ. The CDR3 loop spans 14 amino acids. The CDR3 here is CASSQGQRNTEAFF. The CDR3 DNA follows: TGTGCCAGCAGCCAAGGACAGCGGAACACTGAAGCTTTCTTT.

This clone was seen a few times. V usage is TRBV18 and J usage is TRBJ2-7; TRBD1 agrees at 7 bases. The CDR3 sequence is 14 residues long. Germline V CDR1 and CDR2: KGHSH, LQKENI. Germline trimming cut 6 bases from V and 0 bases from J; bases unmatched to any gene: 5. For the CDR3, the DNA is TGTGCCAGCTCTTCCGGGACAGACTCCTACGAGCAGTACTTC. It codes for CASSSGTDSYEQYF.

The table lists this clone with a few counts. This chain joins TRBV2 and TRBJ2-2, with TRBD2 matching 13 bases. Trimming cost V 4 bases and J 7 bases; bases outside gene matches: 0. Germline loops: CDR1 SNHLY, CDR2 FYNNEI. The CDR3 loop spans 14 amino acids. The CDR3 loop reads CASSGLAGGGELFF. CDR3 nucleotide sequence: TGTGCCAGCAGTGGACTAGCGGGGGGCGGGGAGCTGTTTTTT.

This clone was detected only a few times. The chain carries TRBV7-2 and TRBJ1-1; D possibly corresponds to TRBD1 (6 bases). The CDR3 is made up of 13 amino acids. V was trimmed by 5 bases and J by 7 bases, leaving 14 bases between them. Germline V lookup: CDR1 SGHTA, CDR2 FQGNSA. The CDR3 sequence: CASSPGQRFEAFF. The CDR3 bases are TGTGCCAGCAGCCCCGGACAGAGGTTTGAAGCTTTCTTT.

This clone was seen a handful of times. The J gene is TRBJ2-5, the V gene TRBV5-4, with 9 positions matching TRBD2. This CDR3 region has 16 residues. The germline CDR1 and CDR2 sequences are SGHNT and YYREEE (reference sequence). Germline trimming cut 4 bases from V and 2 bases from J; bases unmatched to any gene: 9. In nucleotides, the CDR3 is TGTGCCAGCAGCGTGGGGGCTAGCGGGGTTCAAGAGACCCAGTACTTC. It yields the protein CASSVGASGVQETQYF.

The chain is built from TRBV28 and TRBJ1-2, with D perhaps matching TRBD1 (5 bases). Germline V gives CDR1 MDHEN, CDR2 SYDVKM. The V end was cut by 5 bases, the J end by 7 bases, with 20 bases between. This CDR3 has 15 residues. CDR3 amino acids: CASSLGGGSAAGYTF. The CDR3 nucleotides are TGTGCCAGCAGTCTCGGGGGAGGGTCGGCCGCTGGCTACACCTTC.